This T cell receptor (beta chain) is drawn from a study of chemoradiotherapy in HPV16-positive cancers. Study observations and caveats: Candidate HPV-specific clones and E7-related TCR motifs grew in tumor during treatment. HPV-responsive T-cell expansion during chemoradiotherapy was linked to improved recurrence-free survival in HPV16-positive patients.

This table comes from immunoSEQ multiplex PCR, and its TCRdb copy is limited to in-frame clones, with some not included. The sample lists about 4,900 clones, around 95% occurring once. A word on this clone: No antigen is known for it.

This clonotype was obtained from a human donor with HPV-associated anogenital cancer. This specimen consisted of tumor tissue, obtained from a patient who underwent chemoradiotherapy.

Written as DNA, the CDR3 is TGTGCCAGCAGCTTACAGGGGCTTAAGAACACTGAAGCTTTCTTT. Protein product: CASSLQGLKNTEAFF. The rearrangement uses TRBV5-4 and TRBJ1-1; 7 bases align to TRBD1. V lost 2 bases to trimming and J lost 1 base; unmatched junction nucleotides: 5. CDR3 length equals 15 residues. In germline, CDR1 is SGHNT, CDR2 YYREEE (reference sequence).